This T cell receptor (beta chain) is from a study of OX40 agonist ivuxolimab in advanced cancers. Study details: Of mixed ages from about 20 to 80 and averaging about 56 years, the group was more than 65% male. Study outcomes and limitations: Expanded clones tended on average to be more numerous among CD8+ T cells than CD4+.

Germline V gene sequence: CDR1 MNHEY, CDR2 SVGAGI. This CDR3 is 12 amino acids long. V was cut by 2 bases and J by 6 bases, with 8 bases left in between. Points on this clone: The antigen is unknown.

Clones were sequenced by immunoSEQ multiplex PCR, and TCRdb holds only the in-frame ones, with some missing. This sample has tens of thousands of clones, with 75% to 85% found just once. The specimen was CD4+ or CD8+ T cells sorted from blood, collected in a trial of the OX40 agonist ivuxolimab. This TCR derives from an adult with an advanced solid tumor such as melanoma, head and neck, liver or kidney cancer. The gene calls are TRBV6-5 and TRBJ2-7; weak D call: TRBD1 (6 bases). CDR3 coding DNA: TGTGCCAGCAGTTACAGGGGGTCCGAGCAGTACTTC. This sequence encodes CASSYRGSEQYF.